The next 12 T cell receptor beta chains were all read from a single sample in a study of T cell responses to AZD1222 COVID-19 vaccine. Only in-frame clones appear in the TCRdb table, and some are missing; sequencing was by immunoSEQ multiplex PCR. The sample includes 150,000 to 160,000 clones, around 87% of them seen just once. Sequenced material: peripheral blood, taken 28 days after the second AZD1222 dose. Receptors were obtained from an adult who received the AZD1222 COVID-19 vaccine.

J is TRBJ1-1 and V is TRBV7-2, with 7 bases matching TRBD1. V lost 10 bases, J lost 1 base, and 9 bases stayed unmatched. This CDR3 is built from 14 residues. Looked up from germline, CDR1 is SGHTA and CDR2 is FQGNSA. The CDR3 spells CATRRTGGNTEAFF. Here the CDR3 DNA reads TGTGCCACCAGGAGGACAGGCGGGAACACTGAAGCTTTCTTT.

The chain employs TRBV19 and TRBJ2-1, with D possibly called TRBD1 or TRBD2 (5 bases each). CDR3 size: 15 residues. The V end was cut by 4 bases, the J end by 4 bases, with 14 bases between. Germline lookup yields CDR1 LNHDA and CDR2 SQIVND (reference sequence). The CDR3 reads CASSTPGPIYNEQFF. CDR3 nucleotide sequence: TGTGCCAGTAGTACTCCGGGACCTATTTACAATGAGCAGTTCTTC.

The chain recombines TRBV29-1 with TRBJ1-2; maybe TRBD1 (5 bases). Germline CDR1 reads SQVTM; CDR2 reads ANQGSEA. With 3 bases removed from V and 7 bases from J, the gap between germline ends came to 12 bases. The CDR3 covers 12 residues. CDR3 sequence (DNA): TGCAGCGTTGACGGGACGAACGGTGGCTACACCTTC. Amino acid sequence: CSVDGTNGGYTF.

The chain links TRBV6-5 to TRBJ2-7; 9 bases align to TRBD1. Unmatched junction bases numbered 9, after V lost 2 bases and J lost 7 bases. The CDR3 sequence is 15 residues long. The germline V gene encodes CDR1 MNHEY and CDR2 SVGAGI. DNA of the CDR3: TGTGCCAGCAGTTACAAAAGTACAGGGGGCTATGAGCAGTACTTC. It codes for CASSYKSTGGYEQYF.

The DNA for the CDR3 is TGTGCCAGCAGCCCCACAGGGGGCGTATACAATGAGCAGTTCTTC. Residues: CASSPTGGVYNEQFF. The chain employs TRBV7-2 and TRBJ2-1; TRBD1 matches at 9 bases. This CDR3 region has 15 residues. J was trimmed by 4 bases and V by 5 bases; bases with no gene match: 6. Germline V gene data show CDR1 as SGHTA and CDR2 as FQGNSA.

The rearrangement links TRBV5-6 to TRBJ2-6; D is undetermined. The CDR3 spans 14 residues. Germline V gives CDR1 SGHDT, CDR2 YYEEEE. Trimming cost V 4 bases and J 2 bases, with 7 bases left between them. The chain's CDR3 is CASSPGTGANVLTF. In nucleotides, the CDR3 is TGTGCCAGCAGCCCGGGTACTGGGGCCAACGTCCTGACTTTC.

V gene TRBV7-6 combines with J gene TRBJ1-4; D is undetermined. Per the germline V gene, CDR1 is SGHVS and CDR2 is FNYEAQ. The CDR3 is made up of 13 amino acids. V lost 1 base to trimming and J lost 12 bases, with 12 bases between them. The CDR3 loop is CASSLELDGQLFF. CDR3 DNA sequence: TGTGCCAGCAGCTTAGAACTCGACGGTCAACTGTTTTTT.

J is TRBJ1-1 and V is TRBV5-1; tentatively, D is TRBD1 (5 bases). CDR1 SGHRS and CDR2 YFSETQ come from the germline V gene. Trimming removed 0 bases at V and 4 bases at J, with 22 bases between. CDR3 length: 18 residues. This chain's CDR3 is CASSLAWRDPEFGTEAFF. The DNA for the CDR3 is TGCGCCAGCAGCTTGGCCTGGCGGGACCCGGAGTTTGGCACTGAAGCTTTCTTT.

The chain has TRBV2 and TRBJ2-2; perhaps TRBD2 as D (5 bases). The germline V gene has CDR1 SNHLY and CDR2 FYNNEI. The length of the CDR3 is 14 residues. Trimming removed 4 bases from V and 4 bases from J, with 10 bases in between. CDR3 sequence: CASSARGSTGELFF. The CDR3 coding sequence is TGTGCCAGCAGTGCCCGGGGAAGCACCGGGGAGCTGTTTTTT.

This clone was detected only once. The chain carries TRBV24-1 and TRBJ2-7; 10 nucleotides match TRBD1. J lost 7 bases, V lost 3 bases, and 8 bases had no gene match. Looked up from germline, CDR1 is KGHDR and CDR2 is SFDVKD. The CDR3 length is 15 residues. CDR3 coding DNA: TGTGCCACCAGTGATCCAAGAGGGACAGGGGAGGAGCAGTACTTC. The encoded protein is CATSDPRGTGEEQYF.

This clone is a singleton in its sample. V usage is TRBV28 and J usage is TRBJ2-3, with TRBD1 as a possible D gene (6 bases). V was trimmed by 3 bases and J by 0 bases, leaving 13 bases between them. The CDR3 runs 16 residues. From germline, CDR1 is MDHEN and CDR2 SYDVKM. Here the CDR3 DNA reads TGTGCCAGCAGTTTCCGGGACACCGATAGCACAGATACGCAGTATTTT. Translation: CASSFRDTDSTDTQYF. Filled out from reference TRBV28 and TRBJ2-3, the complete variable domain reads DVKVTQSSRYLVKRTGEKVFLECVQDMDHENMFWYRQDPGLGLRLIYFSYDVKMKEKGDIPEGYSVSREKKERFSLILESASTNQTSMYLCASSFRDTDSTDTQYFGPGTRLTVL.

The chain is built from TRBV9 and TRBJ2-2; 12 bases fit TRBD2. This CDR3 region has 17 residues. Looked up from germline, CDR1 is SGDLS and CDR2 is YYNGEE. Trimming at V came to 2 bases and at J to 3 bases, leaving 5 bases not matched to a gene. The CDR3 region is CASSVLAGGSDTGELFF. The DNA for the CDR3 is TGTGCCAGCAGCGTCCTAGCGGGAGGGTCTGACACCGGGGAGCTGTTTTTT.